This T cell receptor (beta chain) was found in a study of blood T cell repertoires in COVID-19. Study-wide context: The study drew acute and convalescent COVID-19 samples from the United States, Italy and Spain.

Sequenced by immunoSEQ multiplex PCR; TCRdb stores in-frame clones only, minus some. This sample carries hundreds of thousands of clones, about nine tenths of them seen once, and the ten largest clones take almost 1.5%. Germline trimming cut 3 bases from V and 3 bases from J; bases unmatched to any gene: 8. The germline V gene has CDR1 SNHLY and CDR2 FYNNEI. This CDR3 contains 16 residues. Sequenced material: peripheral blood. The V gene is TRBV2, the J gene TRBJ2-7; 10 nucleotides align to TRBD2. The source of this sequence is a woman aged 25-40 years with active or convalescent COVID-19. CDR3 region: CASSEIIGLAVYEQYF. CDR3 sequence (DNA): TGTGCCAGCAGTGAGATAATCGGACTAGCGGTCTACGAGCAGTACTTC.